The clone carrying this T cell receptor (beta chain) occurred a few times. Its antigen remains unknown. Germline assignment: CDR1 SQVTM and CDR2 ANQGSEA. After removal of 7 bases from V and 2 bases from J, the junction contained 10 bases not matched to a gene. The CDR3 spans 14 residues. This sample is part of a study of T cell repertoires in cytomegalovirus infection. Study background: Matching HLA type, along with CMV infection, was indicated by public TCR beta signatures. Whole-study findings and limits: Ex vivo, HLA-C-restricted CMV-specific TCR beta clonotypes prevailed over the rest of the response. Totalled public TCR beta family frequency picked out people who carried CMV plus the relevant HLA.

TCRdb re-derived calls from the reads in MiXCR, one entry per CDR3 protein. The sample holds under 800,000 distinct CDR3 sequences, roughly 24% seen once. V is TRBV29-1 and J is TRBJ1-2, with 7 bases that match TRBD1. The source is a human donor in good health (CMV status not recorded). Some clones in this sample may be carry-over from other donors' samples. The sequenced sample consisted of CD8+ T cells from PBMCs. The CDR3 reads CSALFPGQNYGYTF. The CDR3 coding sequence is TGCAGCGCCCTATTCCCGGGACAGAACTATGGCTACACCTTC. The whole variable domain, remainder taken from reference TRBV29-1 and TRBJ1-2, is SAVISQKPSRDICQRGTSLTIQCQVDSQVTMMFWYRQQPGQSLTLIATANQGSEATYESGFVIDKFPISRPNLTFSTLTVSNMSPEDSSIYLCSALFPGQNYGYTFGSGTRLTVV.